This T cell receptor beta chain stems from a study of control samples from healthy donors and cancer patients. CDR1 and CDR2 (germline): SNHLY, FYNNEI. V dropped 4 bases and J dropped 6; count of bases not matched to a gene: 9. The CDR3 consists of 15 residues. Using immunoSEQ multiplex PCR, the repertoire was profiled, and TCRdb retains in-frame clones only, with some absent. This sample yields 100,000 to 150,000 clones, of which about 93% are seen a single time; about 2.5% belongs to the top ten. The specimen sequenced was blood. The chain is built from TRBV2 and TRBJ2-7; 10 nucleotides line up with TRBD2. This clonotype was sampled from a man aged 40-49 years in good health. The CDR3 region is CASSGLAGASGEQYF. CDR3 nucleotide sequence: TGTGCCAGCAGTGGCCTAGCGGGGGCCTCTGGCGAGCAGTACTTC.